The clone carrying this T cell receptor beta chain appeared a single time. The CDR3 has 12 residues. Trimming stripped 3 bases from V and 5 bases from J, with 8 bases between. Germline CDR1 reads LNHNV; CDR2 reads YYDKDF (reference sequence). This specimen belongs to a study of blood T cell repertoires in COVID-19. Study information: The origin of the acute and convalescent COVID-19 samples was the United States, Italy and Spain. PBMCs, B-cell-depleted T cells, or T cells provided the cDNA or gDNA that made up the material.

Per the original methods: Reference gene primer amplification in the assay estimated nucleated cell counts. TCRdb's copy holds only in-frame clones and misses some; the assay was immunoSEQ multiplex PCR. V and J calls and clone size come straight from that table; D and trimming were deduced from the DNA. The profile shows around 250,000 clones, roughly nine tenths of them singletons. Material: peripheral blood. The clonotype comes from a man between 60 and 75 years old with acute or convalescent COVID-19. J is TRBJ2-7 and V is TRBV15; no clear D gene. CDR3 sequence: CATSSPPDEQYF. The CDR3 DNA reads as TGTGCCACCAGCAGTCCGCCGGACGAGCAGTACTTC.